The present TCR beta chain was sequenced within a study of T-cell memory formation after mild COVID-19. Study as a whole: TCR clusters mostly belonged to single donors.

Study findings and constraints: Later expanders leaned toward CD4+, whereas clones contracting from day 15 to 85 were balanced CD4/CD8. Mostly located in CM and EM were contracting CD4+ clones, with contracting CD8+ clones located in EMRA.

Libraries for TCRalpha and TCRbeta carried sample barcodes and unique molecular identifiers via 5'RACE. TCRdb analysed the 5' RACE reads with MiXCR anew, one entry per CDR3 protein. The table includes roughly 410,000 distinct CDR3 sequences, approximately 24% detected once. Details on this clonotype: Its antigen remains unidentified.

After removal of 1 base from V and 7 bases from J, the junction contained 5 bases not matched to a gene. Germline CDR1 is SGHVS and CDR2 is FQNEAQ. CDR3 length: 15 residues. V is TRBV7-8 and J is TRBJ1-1; 11 nucleotides match TRBD1. This receptor was identified in an adult woman who had mild COVID-19 (a few samples of this study predate the infection). Cell type and time point are not known. Sequencing was carried out using PBMCs or a T cell subset sorted from them (not recorded which). CDR3: CASSLGTGGWGEAFF. In nucleotides, the CDR3 is TGTGCCAGCAGCTTAGGGACAGGGGGCTGGGGTGAAGCTTTCTTT.